These 13 T cell receptor beta chains were all obtained from the same sample, sequenced in a study of blood T cell repertoires in COVID-19. The data were produced by immunoSEQ multiplex PCR, yet TCRdb's version contains in-frame clones alone and is incomplete. There are nearly 350,000 clones in the sample; almost 90% occur only once, and 6% to 8% lies in the top ten. The sequencing input was peripheral blood. These receptor sequences come from a woman between 70 and 85 years old with COVID-19, enrolled during active disease.

This clone was counted only a few times. V and J are TRBV6-2 or TRBV6-3 and TRBJ1-2, with 9 bases fitting TRBD1. The CDR3 has 15 residues. V dropped 2 bases and J dropped 2; count of bases not matched to a gene: 3. From germline, CDR1 is MNHEY and CDR2 SVGEGT. The CDR3 coding sequence is TGTGCCAGCAGTTACCAGGGACAGGGAAACTATGGCTACACCTTC. Its translation is CASSYQGQGNYGYTF.

This clone appeared once. The chain couples TRBV5-6 to TRBJ1-2; 8 bases are a match to TRBD1. Germline V gene lookup returns CDR1 SGHDT and CDR2 YYEEEE. The CDR3 contains 15 residues. V shed 2 bases, J shed 4 bases, and the junction held 7 bases outside the gene matches. The CDR3 DNA follows: TGTGCCAGCAGCTTACAGGGGGAGTCCACCTATGGCTACACCTTC. The encoded protein is CASSLQGESTYGYTF.

In its sample, this clone was seen a few times. The J gene is TRBJ1-1, the V gene TRBV7-8; D is uncertain. Trimming stripped 0 bases from V and 0 bases from J, with 11 bases between. The germline gives CDR1 SGHVS, CDR2 FQNEAQ. There are 16 residues in the CDR3. The CDR3 DNA reads as TGTGCCAGCAGCTTAGCGGGCAGTGCTATGAACACTGAAGCTTTCTTT. Protein sequence: CASSLAGSAMNTEAFF.

This sequence joins TRBV6-5 and TRBJ1-2; the D gene is possibly TRBD1 (6 bases). The CDR3 runs 13 residues. CDR1 and CDR2 (germline): MNHEY, SVGAGI. V was shortened by 6 bases and J by 3 bases, with 11 bases between the two germline ends. CDR3 loop: CASSLDSHYGYTF. CDR3 bases: TGTGCCAGCAGCCTGGACAGCCACTATGGCTACACCTTC.

The J gene is TRBJ1-5, the V gene TRBV28, with D uncertain. The CDR3 extends over 12 amino acids. The germline V and J ends were trimmed by 5 bases and 3 bases, with 5 bases remaining between them. The V gene's germline CDR1 is MDHEN and CDR2 SYDVKM. CDR3 sequence reads: CASSLNNQPQHF. CDR3 DNA: TGTGCCAGCAGTCTAAACAATCAGCCCCAGCATTTT.

The chain uses TRBV11-2 and TRBJ1-5; 7 bases are shared with TRBD1. Unmatched junction bases numbered 11, after V lost 4 bases and J lost 5 bases. The CDR3 has 16 residues. Germline CDR1 reads SGHAT; CDR2 reads FQNNGV. The CDR3 bases are TGTGCCAGCAGCTCGCTTAGGGACAGCCAAGATCAGCCCCAGCATTTT. This encodes CASSSLRDSQDQPQHF.

The chain is built from TRBV7-3 and TRBJ2-3; tentative D call: TRBD2 (5 bases). Looked up from germline, CDR1 is SGHTA and CDR2 is FQGTGA. V dropped 2 bases and J dropped 0 bases, with 9 bases sitting between them. This CDR3 is built from 15 residues. This CDR3 reads CASSLGLASTDTQYF. For the CDR3, the DNA is TGTGCCAGCAGCTTAGGGCTAGCTAGCACAGATACGCAGTATTTT.

J is TRBJ1-5 and V is TRBV24-1; tentative D call: TRBD1 (5 bases). The germline V gene encodes CDR1 KGHDR and CDR2 SFDVKD. With 1 base removed from V and 2 bases from J, the gap between germline ends came to 17 bases. This CDR3 is built from 18 residues. CDR3 DNA sequence: TGTGCCACCAGTGATTTAACGGGTAAGGGGCGAGGCAATCAGCCCCAGCATTTT. Its translation: CATSDLTGKGRGNQPQHF.

V and J are TRBV3-1 (or the pseudogene TRBV3-2) and TRBJ1-6; tentatively, D is TRBD1 (5 bases). Germline CDR1 reads LGHDT; CDR2 reads YNNKEL (reference sequence). The V end was cut by 2 bases, the J end by 8 bases, with 7 bases between. This CDR3 comprises 13 residues. In DNA form, the CDR3 reads TGTGCCAGCAGCCAAATAGGGGATTCACCCCTCCACTTT. This gives the protein CASSQIGDSPLHF.

The V call is TRBV29-1, the J call TRBJ1-4; the D gene is possibly TRBD1 (6 bases). Germline assignment: CDR1 SQVTM and CDR2 ANQGSEA. The CDR3 is made up of 13 amino acids. With 4 bases removed from V and 7 bases from J, the gap between germline ends came to 13 bases. The CDR3 DNA reads TGCAGCGTTGGGAGGAGCAGGGGTGAAAAACTGTTTTTT. It codes for CSVGRSRGEKLFF.

V gene TRBV2 combines with J gene TRBJ2-7, with a tentative D call TRBD2 (5 bases). The CDR3 consists of 13 residues. Trimming took 4 bases from V and 5 from J, leaving 12 bases between them. Germline lookup yields CDR1 SNHLY and CDR2 FYNNEI. CDR3 sequence: CASSGTVRDEQYF. The CDR3 nucleotides are TGTGCCAGCAGTGGGACTGTGAGGGACGAGCAGTACTTC.

CDR3 residues: CSGRQGFGKNIQYF. CDR3 sequence (DNA): TGCAGCGGGAGACAGGGTTTTGGCAAAAACATTCAGTACTTC. The chain uses TRBV29-1 and TRBJ2-4, with 7 bases identical to TRBD1. From germline, CDR1 is SQVTM and CDR2 ANQGSEA. V shed 7 bases, J shed 3 bases, and the junction held 9 bases outside the gene matches. The CDR3 covers 14 residues.

The chain carries TRBV11-1 and TRBJ2-5, with a weak D call TRBD1 (5 bases). Trimming stripped 2 bases from V and 0 bases from J, with 10 bases between. Germline V gene lookup returns CDR1 SGHAT and CDR2 FQDESV (reference sequence). The CDR3 covers 15 residues. CDR3 DNA: TGTGCCAGCAGCTTAAGACGACAGTACCAAGAGACCCAGTACTTC. As protein: CASSLRRQYQETQYF.